A selection of T cell receptor beta chains follows, all from one sample in a study of blood T cell repertoires in COVID-19. Clones were sequenced by immunoSEQ multiplex PCR, and TCRdb holds only the in-frame ones, with some missing. The data hold over 60,000 clones, with about 80% observed a single time. Source material: peripheral blood. The receptors come from a man in his forties or fifties with COVID-19, enrolled during active disease. Each CDR3 is given with its conserved first and last residue. D genes are given only for firm matches. Only some rows state a clone size, as once, few, many or a class for expanded clones.

TRBV5-1	once	TRBD1	TRBJ1-1	TGCGCCAGCAGACAGGGACAGGGGGCGGGCAACACTGAAGCTTTCTTT	CASRQGQGAGNTEAFF
TRBV24-1	.	.	TRBJ2-2	TGTGCCACCAGTGAGAGCACCGGGGAGCTGTTTTTT	CATSESTGELFF
TRBV9	.	.	TRBJ2-3	TGTGCCAGCAGCGTAGGTCTTTCGAGCACAGATACGCAGTATTTT	CASSVGLSSTDTQYF
TRBV9	once	TRBD1	TRBJ2-1	TGTGCCAGCAGCGACGGACAGGACTCCTACAATGAGCAGTTCTTC	CASSDGQDSYNEQFF
TRBV18	.	TRBD2	TRBJ2-5	TGTGCCAGCTCAGGCGGGGGGTTCGGAGAGACCCAGTACTTC	CASSGGGFGETQYF
TRBV5-6	.	TRBD1	TRBJ2-7	TGTGCCAGCAGCCGGGACAGGGGTGTCGAGCAGTACTTC	CASSRDRGVEQYF
TRBV29-1	.	.	TRBJ1-1	TGCAGCGCTGATTTCTCGAACATGAACACTGAAGCTTTCTTT	CSADFSNMNTEAFF
TRBV10-1	few	TRBD1	TRBJ1-6	TGCGCCAGCAGTGAGGCGACAGGGGGGAATTCACCCCTCCACTTT	CASSEATGGNSPLHF
TRBV12-3/TRBV12-4	.	.	TRBJ1-2	TGTGGCACAGGGACTAACTATGGCTACACCTTC	CGTGTNYGYTF
TRBV27	.	.	TRBJ1-5	TGTGCCAGCAGTCTCCGCGGGTTGACGCCCCAGCATTTT	CASSLRGLTPQHF
TRBV10-2	.	.	TRBJ2-2	TGCGCCAGCAAGGCCAGGGGGAACACCGGGGAGCTGTTTTTT	CASKARGNTGELFF
TRBV5-1	.	TRBD2	TRBJ2-2	TGCGCCAGCAGCCAAGGGACTAGCGGGGGCACCGGGGAGCTGTTTTTT	CASSQGTSGGTGELFF
TRBV14	.	TRBD2	TRBJ2-7	TGTGCCAGCAGCTCAGCGCGGGAGCCGTACTTC	CASSSAREPYF
TRBV7-2	.	TRBD1	TRBJ1-3	TGTGCCAGCAGCCAAATGACAGGGGGCGCCCCTGGAAACACCATATATTTT	CASSQMTGGAPGNTIYF
TRBV5-4	.	TRBD2	TRBJ2-1	TGTGCCAGCAGCTTGAGTGGATTAGCGGGCCCCTCTAGCAATGAGCAGTTCTTC	CASSLSGLAGPSSNEQFF